This T cell receptor beta chain derives from a study of blood T cell repertoires in COVID-19. This clone has a single count. Assay: immunoSEQ multiplex PCR; the TCRdb copy retains only in-frame clones and omits some. The sample holds tens of thousands of clones; less than 85% are singletons and the top ten take about 8.9%. The specimen was peripheral blood. The sequence derives from a human donor in a cohort sampled during active COVID-19.

The CDR3 loop reads CASSSYRGQDEQYF. CDR3 coding DNA: TGTGCCAGCAGCTCGTACAGGGGGCAAGACGAGCAGTACTTC. The chain joins TRBV11-2 to TRBJ2-7; 9 bases are a match to TRBD1. The CDR3 has 14 amino acids. J lost 5 bases, V lost 4 bases, and 6 bases had no gene match. Germline-derived CDR1 and CDR2 are SGHAT and FQNNGV. Based on the CDR3 plus reference TRBV11-2 and TRBJ2-7, the full variable domain is EAGVAQSPRYKIIEKRQSVAFWCNPISGHATLYWYQQILGQGPKLLIQFQNNGVVDDSQLPKDRFSAERLKGVDSTLKIQPAKLEDSAVYLCASSSYRGQDEQYFGPGTRLTVT.